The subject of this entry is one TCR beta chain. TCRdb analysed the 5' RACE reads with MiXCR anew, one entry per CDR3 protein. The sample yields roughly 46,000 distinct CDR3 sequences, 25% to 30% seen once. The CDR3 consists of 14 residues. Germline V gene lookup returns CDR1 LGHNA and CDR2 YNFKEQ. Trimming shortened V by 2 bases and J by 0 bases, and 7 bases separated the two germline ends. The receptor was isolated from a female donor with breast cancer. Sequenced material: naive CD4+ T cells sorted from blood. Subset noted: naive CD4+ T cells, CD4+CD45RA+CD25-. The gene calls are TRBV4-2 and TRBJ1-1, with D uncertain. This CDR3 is CASSQSNLNTEAFF. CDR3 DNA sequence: TGTGCCAGCAGCCAAAGTAATTTGAACACTGAAGCTTTCTTT.